Listed below are T cell receptor beta chains from one sample, sequenced in a study of cytomegalovirus exposure and HLA in healthy donors. Here immunoSEQ multiplex PCR was the method, and the copy in TCRdb shows in-frame clones only, minus some. The sample lists some 150,000 clones; roughly 87% were seen once. Sequenced sample: PBMCs. The receptors were sampled from a woman in her 30s in good health and CMV-seronegative. CDR3s include the opening cysteine and the closing phenylalanine or tryptophan. The D gene is left open where the match is weak. Expanded clones are given a class, and other clones once, few, many or no size at all.

abundance,v_gene,j_gene,d_gene,CDR3nt,CDR3aa
-,TRBV27,TRBJ2-1,TRBD1,TGTGCCAGCAGGATAGAGAAAGGGGGCCGAGCGTACAATGAGCAGTTCTTC,CASRIEKGGRAYNEQFF
-,TRBV7-2,TRBJ1-3,-,TGTGCCAGCAGCCCAGGGGACCGAACCTCTGGAAACACCATATATTTT,CASSPGDRTSGNTIYF
-,TRBV7-2,TRBJ2-2,-,TGTGCCAGCAGCTTAGCCAGTACCGGGGAGCTGTTTTTT,CASSLASTGELFF
-,TRBV19,TRBJ1-2,TRBD1,TGTGCCAGTAGTTCCCAACAGGGGGGGTATGGCTACACCTTC,CASSSQQGGYGYTF
few,TRBV5-6,TRBJ1-4,-,TGTGCCAGCAGCTCCCGTCGCGGTGAAAAACTGTTTTTT,CASSSRRGEKLFF
-,TRBV28,TRBJ1-2,-,TGTGCCATCAAGAGGGACACGGTGTATGGCTACACCTTC,CAIKRDTVYGYTF
-,TRBV19,TRBJ2-5,TRBD1,TGTGCCAGTAGTGTAAGAGGGACAGCCCAAGAGACCCAGTACTTC,CASSVRGTAQETQYF
-,TRBV19,TRBJ2-2,TRBD2,TGTGCCAGTAGTCTCCAGGGAGGGTATACCGGGGAGCTGTTTTTT,CASSLQGGYTGELFF
-,TRBV9,TRBJ1-4,-,TGTGCCAGCAGCGTAGTTGGTTGGGGGACAAATGAAAAACTGTTTTTT,CASSVVGWGTNEKLFF
-,TRBV5-1,TRBJ2-7,-,TGCGCCAGCAGCACCTGGACAGCCCTTGCGGAGCAGTACTTC,CASSTWTALAEQYF
-,TRBV9,TRBJ1-6,-,TGTGCCAGCAGCCCACAGGTCGATAATTCACCCCTCCACTTT,CASSPQVDNSPLHF
-,TRBV6-6,TRBJ1-4,-,TGTGCCAGCCCCCCCCGCGCCTCGGAGGAAAAACTGTTTTTT,CASPPRASEEKLFF
-,TRBV28,TRBJ2-4,-,TGTGCCAGCAGTTTATCTTACCTACTCGAGGCCAAAAACATTCAGTACTTC,CASSLSYLLEAKNIQYF
-,TRBV28,TRBJ1-1,TRBD1,TGTGCCAGCAGCCCCGCCGGGACAGGGACTGAAGCTTTCTTT,CASSPAGTGTEAFF
-,TRBV4-3,TRBJ1-2,-,TGCGCCAGCAGCCAAGTCTTCCGAGTGGATGGCTACACCTTC,CASSQVFRVDGYTF
-,TRBV7-9,TRBJ1-2,TRBD1,TGTGCCAGCAGCTTAGTACCAGGGGGCGCGAATGGCTACACCTTC,CASSLVPGGANGYTF
-,TRBV7-2,TRBJ2-7,TRBD1,TGTGCCAGCAGCTTAAAGGGACAGGGGGCGAGAGAGCAGTACTTC,CASSLKGQGAREQYF
-,TRBV18,TRBJ1-1,-,TGTGCCAGCTCACCACGCGCAGGGGATTCTGAAGCTTTCTTT,CASSPRAGDSEAFF
-,TRBV19,TRBJ2-7,-,TGTGCCAGTAGACCCAGGGGTCTCTCCTACGAGCAGTACTTC,CASRPRGLSYEQYF
-,TRBV11-2,TRBJ2-5,TRBD2,TGTGCCAGCAGCGTAGCGGGGGGAAAGCAAGAGACCCAGTACTTC,CASSVAGGKQETQYF
-,TRBV28,TRBJ1-3,-,TGTGCCAGCAGAGAGGACAGCGTCTCTGGAAACACCATATATTTT,CASREDSVSGNTIYF
-,TRBV18,TRBJ1-1,-,TGTGCCAGCTCACCATCTGGGAGGGGGACAAACACTGAAGCTTTCTTT,CASSPSGRGTNTEAFF
-,TRBV29-1,TRBJ2-5,TRBD2,TGCAGCGTTGAGGCTAGCGGGGGCAAGCAGTACTTC,CSVEASGGKQYF
-,TRBV5-4,TRBJ1-5,TRBD1,TGTGCCAGCAGCAGACAGGGCTCGGGGCGCAATCAGCCCCAGCATTTT,CASSRQGSGRNQPQHF
-,TRBV9,TRBJ2-7,TRBD2,TGTGCCAGCAGCCCCAAGACGGCTAGCGGGCTCTACGAGCAGTACTTC,CASSPKTASGLYEQYF
-,TRBV7-2,TRBJ2-2,TRBD1,TGTGCCAGCAGCTTAGTGTTGACGGGACAGGGGGCCGGGGAGCTGTTTTTT,CASSLVLTGQGAGELFF
-,TRBV5-1,TRBJ1-2,TRBD1,TGCGCCAGCAGCTTCACAGGGGGCGATGGCTACACCTTC,CASSFTGGDGYTF
-,TRBV7-2,TRBJ2-5,TRBD1,TGTGCCAGCAGCATAAGACAGGGGCGGGGAGAGACCCAGTACTTC,CASSIRQGRGETQYF
-,TRBV2,TRBJ2-7,TRBD1,TGTGCCAGCAGTGGTCGGGACAGGCCGTCTAGTTCTATCACCTACGAGCAGTACTTC,CASSGRDRPSSSITYEQYF
-,TRBV7-8,TRBJ2-7,TRBD2,TGTGCCAGCGGGCCCATAGCGGGAGGCGGGGAGCAGTACTTC,CASGPIAGGGEQYF
-,TRBV9,TRBJ2-3,-,TGTGCCAGCAACACGTTTAGCACAGATACGCAGTATTTT,CASNTFSTDTQYF
-,TRBV6-4,TRBJ2-3,-,TGTGCCAGCAGTACCGAGTCCCGTAACACAGATACGCAGTATTTT,CASSTESRNTDTQYF
-,TRBV4-3,TRBJ2-5,-,TGCGCCAGCAGCCAAGATCGTAACAGGCAAGAGACTCAGTACTTC,CASSQDRNRQETQYF
-,TRBV7-9,TRBJ1-1,TRBD1,TGTGCCAGCAGCTTAGACGACAGGGTTCGCACTGAAGCTTTCTTT,CASSLDDRVRTEAFF
-,TRBV6-5,TRBJ2-2,TRBD2,TGTGCCAGCACAGTTAGCGGGAGCGTCACCGGGGAGCTGTTTTTT,CASTVSGSVTGELFF
-,TRBV5-1,TRBJ1-2,-,TGCGCCAGCAGCTTGGAGGGGACTGAGTATGGCTACACCTTC,CASSLEGTEYGYTF
-,TRBV19,TRBJ1-1,TRBD1,TGTGCCAGTAGTATTTTGACAGGGTCAACTGAAGCTTTCTTT,CASSILTGSTEAFF
-,TRBV6-5,TRBJ1-1,-,TGTGCCAGCAGCCCACAGGGTCTGTACACTGAAGCTTTCTTT,CASSPQGLYTEAFF
-,TRBV4-3,TRBJ2-2,-,TGCGCCAGCAGCCAAGCTCTCAGGGGAACCACCGGGGAGCTGTTTTTT,CASSQALRGTTGELFF
-,TRBV10-3,TRBJ2-3,TRBD2,TGTGCCATCAGTGAGCCAACTAGCGGGAGGGGGGAAGATACGCAGTATTTT,CAISEPTSGRGEDTQYF
once,TRBV28,TRBJ2-1,-,TGTGCCAGCAGCCTCCGGCGGGGACGCTACAATGAGCAGTTCTTC,CASSLRRGRYNEQFF
-,TRBV4-1,TRBJ1-3,-,TGCGCCAGCAGCTCACTGACAGCCGACTCTGGAAACACCATATATTTT,CASSSLTADSGNTIYF
-,TRBV5-6,TRBJ2-7,-,TGTGCCAGCAGCTTGGCCTCTTGGAGGGGAGGTTACGAGCAGTACTTC,CASSLASWRGGYEQYF
few,TRBV5-1,TRBJ2-3,-,TGCGCCAGCAGCTCTGGCACAGATACGCAGTATTTT,CASSSGTDTQYF
-,TRBV29-1,TRBJ1-1,TRBD1,TGCAGCGTTGTAGAGGACAGGGAGAACACTGAAGCTTTCTTT,CSVVEDRENTEAFF
-,TRBV30,TRBJ1-1,-,TGTGCCTGGACTCCAGGGGTGAACACTGAAGCTTTCTTT,CAWTPGVNTEAFF
few,TRBV9,TRBJ1-4,-,TGTGCCAGCAGCGCGGAAGAGGGCCGCGCAACTAATGAAAAACTGTTTTTT,CASSAEEGRATNEKLFF
-,TRBV6-1,TRBJ1-5,TRBD1,TGTGCCAGCAACCCGGGGGGGACAGTATCTCAGCCCCAGCATTTT,CASNPGGTVSQPQHF
-,TRBV7-9,TRBJ2-5,-,TGTGCCAGCAGCGCGAGGTCGCGTCAAGAGACCCAGTACTTC,CASSARSRQETQYF
-,TRBV19,TRBJ1-2,TRBD1,TGTGCCAGTAGTATGGACAGGGTAGAGGGCTACACCTTC,CASSMDRVEGYTF
few,TRBV2,TRBJ1-1,-,TGTGCCAGCAGTGCAGGGAATCTCGGTGAAGCTTTCTTT,CASSAGNLGEAFF